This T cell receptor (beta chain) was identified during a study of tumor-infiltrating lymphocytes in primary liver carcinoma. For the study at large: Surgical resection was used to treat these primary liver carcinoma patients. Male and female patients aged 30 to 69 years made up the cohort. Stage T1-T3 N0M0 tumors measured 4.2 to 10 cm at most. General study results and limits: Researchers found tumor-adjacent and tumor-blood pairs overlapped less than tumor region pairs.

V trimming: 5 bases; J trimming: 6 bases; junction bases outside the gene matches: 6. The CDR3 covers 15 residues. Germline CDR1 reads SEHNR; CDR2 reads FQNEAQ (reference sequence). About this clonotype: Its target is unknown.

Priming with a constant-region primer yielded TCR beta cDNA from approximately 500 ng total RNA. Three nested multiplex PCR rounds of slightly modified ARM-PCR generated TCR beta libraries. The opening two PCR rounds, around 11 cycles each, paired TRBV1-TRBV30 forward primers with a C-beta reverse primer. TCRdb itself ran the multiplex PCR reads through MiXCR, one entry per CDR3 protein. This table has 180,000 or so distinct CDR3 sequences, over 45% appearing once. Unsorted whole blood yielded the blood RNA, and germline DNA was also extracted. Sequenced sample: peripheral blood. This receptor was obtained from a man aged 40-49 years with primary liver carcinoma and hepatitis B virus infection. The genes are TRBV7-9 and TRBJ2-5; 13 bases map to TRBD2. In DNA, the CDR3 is TGTGCCAGCAGCCCGGGACTAGCGGGAACAAAGACCCAGTACTTC. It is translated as CASSPGLAGTKTQYF.